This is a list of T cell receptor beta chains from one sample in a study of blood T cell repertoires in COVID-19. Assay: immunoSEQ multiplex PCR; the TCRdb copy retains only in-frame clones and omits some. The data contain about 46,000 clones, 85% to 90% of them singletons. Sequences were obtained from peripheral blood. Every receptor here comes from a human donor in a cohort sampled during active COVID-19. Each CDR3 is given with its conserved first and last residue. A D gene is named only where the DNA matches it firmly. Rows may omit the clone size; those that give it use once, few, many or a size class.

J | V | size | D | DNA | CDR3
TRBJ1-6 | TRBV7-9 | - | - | TGTGCCAGCAGCTTAGAAAATAAATCACCCCTCCACTTT | CASSLENKSPLHF
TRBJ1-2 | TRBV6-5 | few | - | TGTGCCAGCACCCCGAGGGAAGAGGAAGGCTACACCTTC | CASTPREEEGYTF
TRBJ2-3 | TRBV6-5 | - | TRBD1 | TGTGCCAGCAAATCAGGGGGAGATACGCAGTATTTT | CASKSGGDTQYF
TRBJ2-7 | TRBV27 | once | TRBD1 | TGTGCCAGCAGTCAGAAACAGGGGAGTTCCTACGAGCAGTACTTC | CASSQKQGSSYEQYF
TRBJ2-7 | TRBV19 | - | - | TGTGCCAGTAGTTCAACCATGGCCCCCCCCGACGAGCAGTACTTC | CASSSTMAPPDEQYF
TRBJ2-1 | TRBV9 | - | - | TGTGCCAGCAGCGTAGATGGGACATTCTACAATGAGCAGTTCTTC | CASSVDGTFYNEQFF
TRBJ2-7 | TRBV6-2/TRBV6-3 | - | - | TGTGCCAGCAGTTCCCACTCAATAGGGGGGACTAACATCTACGAGCAGTACTTC | CASSSHSIGGTNIYEQYF
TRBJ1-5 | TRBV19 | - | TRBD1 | TGTGCCAGTAGCCCCGGGACAGGGCGGAATCAGCCCCAGCATTTT | CASSPGTGRNQPQHF
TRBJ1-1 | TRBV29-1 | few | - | TGCAGCGTTCTCCGGGGTAAGACTGAAGCTTTCTTT | CSVLRGKTEAFF
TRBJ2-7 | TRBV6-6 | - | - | TGTGCCAGCGGGGGAGGACTCTCGAGCTCCTACGAGCAGTACTTC | CASGGGLSSSYEQYF
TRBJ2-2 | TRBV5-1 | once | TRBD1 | TGCGCCAGCAGCTTGACAGGGGGCGCGAACACCGGGGAGCTGTTTTTT | CASSLTGGANTGELFF
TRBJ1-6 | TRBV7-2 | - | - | TGTGCCAGCAGCTTAGCCCGAGAGGGAAGGACCCTCCACTTT | CASSLAREGRTLHF
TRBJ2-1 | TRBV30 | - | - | TGTGCCGCAAGGCCGGGGTACTATTACAACAATGAGCAGTTCTTC | CAARPGYYYNNEQFF
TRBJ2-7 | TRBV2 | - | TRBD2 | TGTGCCAGCAGTCTCACAAGCGGGGGCGAGCAGTACTTC | CASSLTSGGEQYF
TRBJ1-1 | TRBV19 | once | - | TGTGCCAGTAGTATAGCCCGGGGGACTGAAGCTTTCTTT | CASSIARGTEAFF
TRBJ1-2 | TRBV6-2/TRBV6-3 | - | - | TGTGCCAGCAGTTATCCACCGCAGGGATCTAACTATGGCTACACCTTC | CASSYPPQGSNYGYTF
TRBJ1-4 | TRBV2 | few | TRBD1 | TGTGCCAGCGTGGGGGACAGGGCTAATGAAAAACTGTTTTTT | CASVGDRANEKLFF
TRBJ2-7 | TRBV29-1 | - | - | TGCAGCGTTGAAGGGGGACATTCCTACGAGCAGTACTTC | CSVEGGHSYEQYF
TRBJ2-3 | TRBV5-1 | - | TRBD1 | TGCGCCAGCAGCTTGTGGGGACAGGGGGTAACAGATACGCAGTATTTT | CASSLWGQGVTDTQYF
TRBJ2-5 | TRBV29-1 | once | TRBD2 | TGCAGCGTTGTTTCCGGACTAGCGGGAGGGCCGTTGCGGGAGACCCAGTACTTC | CSVVSGLAGGPLRETQYF
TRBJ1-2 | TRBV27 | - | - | TGTGCCAGCAGCCAAGCGGGCCAACCGGGCTATGGCTACACCTTC | CASSQAGQPGYGYTF
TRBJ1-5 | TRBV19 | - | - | TGTGCCAGTACCACGGGGGGGCAGCCCCAGCATTTT | CASTTGGQPQHF
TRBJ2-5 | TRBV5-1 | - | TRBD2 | TGCGCCAGCAGCAGGGGACTAGCGGGAGAAGAGACCCAGTACTTC | CASSRGLAGEETQYF
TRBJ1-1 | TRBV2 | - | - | TGTGCCAGCAGTGAGAGATCAGGGAACACTGAAGCTTTCTTT | CASSERSGNTEAFF
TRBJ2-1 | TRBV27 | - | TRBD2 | TGTGCCAGCACCACAAGGGGCCTAGCGGGAACCCATGAGCAGTTCTTC | CASTTRGLAGTHEQFF
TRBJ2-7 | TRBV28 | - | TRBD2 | TGTGCCAGCAGTTCCCCACTGGGACTAGCGGGAGCATCCGAGCAGTACTTC | CASSSPLGLAGASEQYF
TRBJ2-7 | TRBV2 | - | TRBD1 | TGTGCCAGCAGCACCAAGGGACAGGGGGCCTACGAGCAGTACTTC | CASSTKGQGAYEQYF
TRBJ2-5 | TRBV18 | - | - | TGTGCCAGCTCACCTGACATCTACCAAGAGACCCAGTACTTC | CASSPDIYQETQYF
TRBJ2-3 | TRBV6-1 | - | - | TGTGCCAGCAGTGGAATGACAGGACGAGGGTCGGATACGCAGTATTTT | CASSGMTGRGSDTQYF
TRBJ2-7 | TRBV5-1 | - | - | TGCGCCAGCAGCCAGGACAGGGGCGGGACTAGCGCATACGAGCAGTACTTC | CASSQDRGGTSAYEQYF
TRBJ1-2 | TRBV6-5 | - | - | TGTGCCAGCAGCCCCTCTAGGTTCTATGGCTACACCTTC | CASSPSRFYGYTF
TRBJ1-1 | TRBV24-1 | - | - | TGTGCCACCAGTGAATCTAGACAGAAGGGGCGAGCTTTCTTT | CATSESRQKGRAFF
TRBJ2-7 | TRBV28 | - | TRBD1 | TGTGCCAGCACCGGATTAACAGGGGGCGTTTTGGCCGAGCAGTACTTC | CASTGLTGGVLAEQYF
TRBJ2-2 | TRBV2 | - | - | TGTGCCAGCAGGGGGGCGCGGAACACCGGGGAGCTGTTTTTT | CASRGARNTGELFF
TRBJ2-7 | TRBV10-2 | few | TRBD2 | TGCGCCAGCAGTGAATTAGAACTAGCGGGAGAATATGAGCAGTACTTC | CASSELELAGEYEQYF
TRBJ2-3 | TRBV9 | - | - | TGTGCCAGCAGCGTAGCTGGCCGCACAGATACGCAGTATTTT | CASSVAGRTDTQYF
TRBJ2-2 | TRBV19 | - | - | TGTGCCAGTAGCTTTGGGCTGAACACCGGGGAGCTGTTTTTT | CASSFGLNTGELFF
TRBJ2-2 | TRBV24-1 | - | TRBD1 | TGTGCCACCAGTGAGACAGGGTTGGGCGGGGAGCTGTTTTTT | CATSETGLGGELFF
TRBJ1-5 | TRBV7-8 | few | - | TGTGCCAGCAGCTTACCAGGTAGCAATCAGCCCCAGCATTTT | CASSLPGSNQPQHF
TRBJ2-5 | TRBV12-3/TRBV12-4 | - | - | TGTGCCAGCAGTTTAGTACAGGGAGAGACCCAGTACTTC | CASSLVQGETQYF
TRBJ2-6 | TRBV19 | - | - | TGTGCCAGTATTGGGGGGTCCAACGTCCTGACTTTC | CASIGGSNVLTF
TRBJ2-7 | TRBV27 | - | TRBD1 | TGTGCCAGCAGTTTGGGACAGGGGGCGTACGAGCAGTACTTC | CASSLGQGAYEQYF
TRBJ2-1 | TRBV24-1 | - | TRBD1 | TGTGCCACCAGTGATCGAACAGGGGACTCCTACAATGAGCAGTTCTTC | CATSDRTGDSYNEQFF